This T cell receptor beta chain was sequenced for a study of blood T cell repertoires in COVID-19. Seattle's cohort entered during active infection and was followed longitudinally. Profiling relied on immunoSEQ multiplex PCR, and the TCRdb table lists in-frame clones only, not all of them. The sample holds over 150,000 clones; approximately 88% are singletons and the top ten take around 7%. CDR3 size: 14 residues. Material: peripheral blood. The rearrangement joins TRBV21-1 to TRBJ1-6; TRBD1 is taken as the D call from the table, unchecked against the DNA. TRBV21-1 is given as a pseudogene. This clonotype was obtained from a middle-aged woman with COVID-19, enrolled during active disease. CDR3 residues: CASSRDSHNSPLHF. The CDR3 DNA sequence: TGTGCCAGCAGCCGGGACAGTCATAATTCACCCCTCCACTTT.